The rows below give T cell receptor beta chains drawn from one sample of a study of T cell repertoires in cytomegalovirus infection. The antigens for these receptors are not known. Each CDR3 protein gets one entry after TCRdb re-called the reads with MiXCR. This table holds under 150,000 distinct CDR3 sequences, 30% to 35% found once. The source was CD8+ T cells from cultured PBMCs, collected from culture after CMV antigen stimulation. These receptor sequences come from a human donor in good health (CMV status not recorded). Some clones in this sample may be carry-over from other donors' samples. The CDR3 runs from the conserved cysteine through the conserved F or W. Fields, in order: J gene, V gene, CDR3 protein.

J: TRBJ1-1
V: TRBV9
CDR3: CASSGATGGVSEAFF

J: TRBJ2-1
V: TRBV4-1
CDR3: CASSPEPGQGYNEQFF

J: TRBJ2-3
V: TRBV7-6
CDR3: CASSLEGTRADTQYF

J: TRBJ2-3
V: TRBV2
CDR3: CASIRGDSTDTQYF

J: TRBJ2-3
V: TRBV28
CDR3: CASSLRLGVGNTDTQYF

J: TRBJ1-1
V: TRBV2
CDR3: CASRLTGHMNTEAFF

J: TRBJ1-2
V: TRBV14
CDR3: CASSQGSLVYGYTF

J: TRBJ1-6
V: TRBV28
CDR3: CASSGAGGRISSYNSPLHF

J: TRBJ1-2
V: TRBV10-3
CDR3: CAISEPGGDYGYTF

J: TRBJ1-1
V: TRBV4-1
CDR3: CASSQEWSRGAEAFF

J: TRBJ2-7
V: TRBV4-3
CDR3: CASSQGMEGAGEQYF

J: TRBJ2-5
V: TRBV7-9
CDR3: CASSLTEDQETQYF

J: TRBJ1-5
V: TRBV27
CDR3: CASRGTGGTGSNQPQHF

J: TRBJ2-7
V: TRBV6-2/TRBV6-3
CDR3: CASSSFLGQYEQYF